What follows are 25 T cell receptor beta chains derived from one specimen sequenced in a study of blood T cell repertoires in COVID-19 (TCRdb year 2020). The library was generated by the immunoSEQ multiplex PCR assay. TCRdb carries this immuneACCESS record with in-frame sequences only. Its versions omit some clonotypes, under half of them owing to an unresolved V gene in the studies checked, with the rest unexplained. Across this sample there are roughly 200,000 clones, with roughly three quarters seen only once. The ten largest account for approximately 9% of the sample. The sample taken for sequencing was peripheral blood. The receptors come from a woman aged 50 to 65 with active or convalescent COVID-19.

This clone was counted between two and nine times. The CDR3 DNA is TGCGCCAGCAGCTTGGGGTCCCAGGGAAGGGGCCCTGAAGCTTTCTTT. The encoded protein is CASSLGSQGRGPEAFF. The chain combines TRBV5-1 with TRBJ1-1; tentative D call: TRBD1 (5 bases). The V and J ends lost 0 bases and 6 bases respectively, with 18 bases between them. Germline V lookup: CDR1 SGHRS, CDR2 YFSETQ. This CDR3 has 16 amino acids.

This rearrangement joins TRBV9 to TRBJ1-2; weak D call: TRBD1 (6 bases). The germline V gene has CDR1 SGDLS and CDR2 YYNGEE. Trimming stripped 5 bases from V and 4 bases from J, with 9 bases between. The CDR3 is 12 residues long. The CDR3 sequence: CASRAQGYGYTF. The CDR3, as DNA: TGTGCCAGCAGGGCACAGGGCTATGGCTACACCTTC.

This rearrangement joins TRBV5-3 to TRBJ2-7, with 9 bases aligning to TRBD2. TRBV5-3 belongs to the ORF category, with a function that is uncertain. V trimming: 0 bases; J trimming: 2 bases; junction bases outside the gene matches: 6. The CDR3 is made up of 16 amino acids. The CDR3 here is CARSLGGIAGAYEQYF. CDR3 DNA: TGTGCCAGAAGCTTGGGGGGGATAGCGGGAGCCTACGAGCAGTACTTC.

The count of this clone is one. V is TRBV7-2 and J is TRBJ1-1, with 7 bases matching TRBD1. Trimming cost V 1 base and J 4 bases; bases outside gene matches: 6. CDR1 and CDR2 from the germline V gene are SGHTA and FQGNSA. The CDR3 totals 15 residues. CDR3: CASSLEGGASTEAFF. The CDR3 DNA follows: TGTGCCAGCAGCTTAGAAGGGGGCGCCAGCACTGAAGCTTTCTTT.

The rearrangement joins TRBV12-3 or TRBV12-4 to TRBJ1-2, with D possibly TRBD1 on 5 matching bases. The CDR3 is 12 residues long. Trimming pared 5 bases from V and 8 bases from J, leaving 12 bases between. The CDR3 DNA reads TGTGCCAGCAGTGCGGGACGCAGGGGCTACACCTTC. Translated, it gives CASSAGRRGYTF.

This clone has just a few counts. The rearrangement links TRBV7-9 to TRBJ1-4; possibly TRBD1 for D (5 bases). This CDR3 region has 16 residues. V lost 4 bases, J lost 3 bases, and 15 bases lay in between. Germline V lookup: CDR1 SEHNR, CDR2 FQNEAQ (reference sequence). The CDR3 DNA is TGTGCCAGCAGCTACCAGGGCCGGAGGGCTAATGAAAAACTGTTTTTT. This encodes CASSYQGRRANEKLFF. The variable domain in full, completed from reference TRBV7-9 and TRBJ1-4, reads DTGVSQNPRHKITKRGQNVTFRCDPISEHNRLYWYRQTLGQGPEFLTYFQNEAQLEKSRLLSDRFSAERPKGSFSTLEIQRTEQGDSAMYLCASSYQGRRANEKLFFGSGTQLSVL.

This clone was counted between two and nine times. The CDR3 loop reads CASSLMAGGYTDTQYF. The CDR3 nucleotides are TGTGCCAGCAGCTTAATGGCGGGGGGATACACAGATACGCAGTATTTT. V usage is TRBV5-6 and J usage is TRBJ2-3; 8 nucleotides agree with TRBD2. Germline lookup yields CDR1 SGHDT and CDR2 YYEEEE. The CDR3 consists of 16 residues. V shed 2 bases and J 2 bases; nucleotides not matched to a gene: 7. Full variable domain (outside the CDR3, taken from reference TRBV5-6 and TRBJ2-3): DAGVTQSPTHLIKTRGQQVTLRCSPKSGHDTVSWYQQALGQGPQFIFQYYEEEERQRGNFPDRFSGHQFPNYSSELNVNALLLGDSALYLCASSLMAGGYTDTQYFGPGTRLTVL.

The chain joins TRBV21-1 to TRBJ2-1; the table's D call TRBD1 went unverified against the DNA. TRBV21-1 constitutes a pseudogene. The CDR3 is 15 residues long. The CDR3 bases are TGTGCCAGCAGCAAAAAGGGGGCAGGGGATAATGAGCAGTTCTTC. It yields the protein CASSKKGAGDNEQFF.

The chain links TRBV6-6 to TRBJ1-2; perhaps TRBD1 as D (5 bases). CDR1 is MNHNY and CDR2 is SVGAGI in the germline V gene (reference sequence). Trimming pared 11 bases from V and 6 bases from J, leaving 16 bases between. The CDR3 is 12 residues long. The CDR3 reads CACGGRANGYTF. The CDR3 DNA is TGTGCCTGTGGTGGCAGGGCGAATGGCTACACCTTC.

CDR3 bases: TGCAGCGTTGGGAGTTCTAACTATGGCTACACCTTC. Encoded protein: CSVGSSNYGYTF. The V and J genes are TRBV29-1 and TRBJ1-2; D gene uncertain. The length of the CDR3 is 12 residues. Trimming removed 4 bases at V and 0 bases at J, with 6 bases between. In germline, CDR1 is SQVTM, CDR2 ANQGSEA.

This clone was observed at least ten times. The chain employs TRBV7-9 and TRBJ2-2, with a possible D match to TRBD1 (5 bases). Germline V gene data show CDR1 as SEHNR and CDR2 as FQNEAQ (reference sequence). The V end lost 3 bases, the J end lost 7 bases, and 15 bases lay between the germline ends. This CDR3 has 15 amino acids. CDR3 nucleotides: TGTGCCAGCAGCTTCATCCTGTCCCAGGGCGGGGAGCTGTTTTTT. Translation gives CASSFILSQGGELFF.

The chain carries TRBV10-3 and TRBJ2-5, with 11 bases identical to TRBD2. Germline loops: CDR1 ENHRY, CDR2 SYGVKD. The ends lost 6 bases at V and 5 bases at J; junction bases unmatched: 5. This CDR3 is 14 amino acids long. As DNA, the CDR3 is TGTGCCATCAGCCCGACTAGCGGGACTGAGACCCAGTACTTC. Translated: CAISPTSGTETQYF.

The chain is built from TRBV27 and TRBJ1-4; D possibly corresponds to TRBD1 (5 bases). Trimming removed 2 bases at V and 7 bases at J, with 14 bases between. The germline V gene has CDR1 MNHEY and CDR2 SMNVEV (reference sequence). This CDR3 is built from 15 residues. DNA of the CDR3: TGTGCCAGCAGTTTAGGCGGGGGGAGGTCTGAAAAACTGTTTTTT. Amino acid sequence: CASSLGGGRSEKLFF.

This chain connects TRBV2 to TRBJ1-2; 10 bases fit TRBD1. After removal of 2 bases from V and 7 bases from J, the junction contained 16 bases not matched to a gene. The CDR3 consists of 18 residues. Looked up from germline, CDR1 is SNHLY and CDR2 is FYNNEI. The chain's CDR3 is CASSEKGRTGTGAGGYTF. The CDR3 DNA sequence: TGTGCCAGCAGTGAAAAGGGTCGAACCGGGACAGGGGCGGGTGGCTACACCTTC.

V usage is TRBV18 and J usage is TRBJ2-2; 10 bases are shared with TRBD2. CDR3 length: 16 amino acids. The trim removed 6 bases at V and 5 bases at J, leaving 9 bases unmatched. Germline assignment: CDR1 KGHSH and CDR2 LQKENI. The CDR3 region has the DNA TGTGCCAGCTCGCTTCCCGGGACTAGCGAAACCGGGGAGCTGTTTTTT. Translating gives CASSLPGTSETGELFF.

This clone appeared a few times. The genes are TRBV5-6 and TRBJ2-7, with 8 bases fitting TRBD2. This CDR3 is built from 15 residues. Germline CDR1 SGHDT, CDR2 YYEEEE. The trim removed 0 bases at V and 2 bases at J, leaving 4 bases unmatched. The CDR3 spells CASSLGLARTYEQYF. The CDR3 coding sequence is TGTGCCAGCAGCTTGGGACTAGCGAGGACCTACGAGCAGTACTTC.

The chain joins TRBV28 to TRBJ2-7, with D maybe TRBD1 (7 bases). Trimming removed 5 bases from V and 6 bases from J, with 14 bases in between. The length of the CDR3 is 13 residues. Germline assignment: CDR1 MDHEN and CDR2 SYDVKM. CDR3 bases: TGTGCCAGCAGTCCTTCAGGGGGGAGCGAGCAGTACTTC. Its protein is CASSPSGGSEQYF.

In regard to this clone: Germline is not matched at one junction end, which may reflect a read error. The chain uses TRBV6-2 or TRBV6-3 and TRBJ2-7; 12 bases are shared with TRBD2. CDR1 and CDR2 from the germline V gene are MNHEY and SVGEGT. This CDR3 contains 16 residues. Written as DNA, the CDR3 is TGTGCCAGCAGTGACTCCTCGACTAGCGGGAGTTACGAGCAGTACTTC. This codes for CASSDSSTSGSYEQYF.

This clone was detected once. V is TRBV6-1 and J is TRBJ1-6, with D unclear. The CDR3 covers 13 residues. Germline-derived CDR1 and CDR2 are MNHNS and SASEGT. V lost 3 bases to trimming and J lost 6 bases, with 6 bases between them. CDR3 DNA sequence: TGTGCCAGCAGTGAGGGAGCTAATTCACCCCTCCACTTT. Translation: CASSEGANSPLHF.

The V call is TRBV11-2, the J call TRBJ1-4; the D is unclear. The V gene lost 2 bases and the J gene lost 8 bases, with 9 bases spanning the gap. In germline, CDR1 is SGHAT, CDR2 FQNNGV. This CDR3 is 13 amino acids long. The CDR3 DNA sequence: TGTGCCAGCAGCTTAATGCGAGCCGAAAAACTGTTTTTT. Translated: CASSLMRAEKLFF.

CDR3 sequence: CSVGAWGHTEAFF. As DNA, the CDR3 is TGCAGCGTTGGGGCGTGGGGGCATACTGAAGCTTTCTTT. J is TRBJ1-1 and V is TRBV29-1, with a possible D match to TRBD1 (6 bases). Germline loops: CDR1 SQVTM, CDR2 ANQGSEA. The CDR3 is 13 amino acids. With 4 bases removed from V and 5 bases from J, the gap between germline ends came to 14 bases.

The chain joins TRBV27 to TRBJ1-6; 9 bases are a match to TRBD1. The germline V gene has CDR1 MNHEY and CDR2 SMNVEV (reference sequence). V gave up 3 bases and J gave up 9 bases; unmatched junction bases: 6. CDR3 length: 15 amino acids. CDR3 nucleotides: TGTGCCAGCAGTTTGGTACAGGGGGCGCGTTCACCCCTCCACTTT. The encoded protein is CASSLVQGARSPLHF.

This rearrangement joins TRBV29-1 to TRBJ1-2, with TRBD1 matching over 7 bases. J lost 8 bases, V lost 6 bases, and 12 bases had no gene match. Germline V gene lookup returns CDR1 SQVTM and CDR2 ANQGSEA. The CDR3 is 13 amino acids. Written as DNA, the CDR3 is TGCAGCGTCACGGACAGGTTGGGAGGCGGCTACACCTTC. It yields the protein CSVTDRLGGGYTF.

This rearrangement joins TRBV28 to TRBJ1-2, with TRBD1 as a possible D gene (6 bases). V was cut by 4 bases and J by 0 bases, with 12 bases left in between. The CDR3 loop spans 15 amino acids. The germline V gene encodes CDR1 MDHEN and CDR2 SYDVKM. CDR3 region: CASSSPQGTNYGYTF. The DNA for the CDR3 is TGTGCCAGCAGTTCCCCCCAGGGGACTAACTATGGCTACACCTTC.

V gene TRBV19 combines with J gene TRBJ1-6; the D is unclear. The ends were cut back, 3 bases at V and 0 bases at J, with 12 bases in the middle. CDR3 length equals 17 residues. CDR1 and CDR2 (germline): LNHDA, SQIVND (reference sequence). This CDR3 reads CASSISAASSYNSPLHF. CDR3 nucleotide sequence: TGTGCCAGTAGTATCTCGGCAGCGAGCTCCTATAATTCACCCCTCCACTTT. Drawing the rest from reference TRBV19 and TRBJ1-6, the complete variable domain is DGGITQSPKYLFRKEGQNVTLSCEQNLNHDAMYWYRQDPGQGLRLIYYSQIVNDFQKGDIAEGYSVSREKKESFPLTVTSAQKNPTAFYLCASSISAASSYNSPLHFGNGTRLTVT.